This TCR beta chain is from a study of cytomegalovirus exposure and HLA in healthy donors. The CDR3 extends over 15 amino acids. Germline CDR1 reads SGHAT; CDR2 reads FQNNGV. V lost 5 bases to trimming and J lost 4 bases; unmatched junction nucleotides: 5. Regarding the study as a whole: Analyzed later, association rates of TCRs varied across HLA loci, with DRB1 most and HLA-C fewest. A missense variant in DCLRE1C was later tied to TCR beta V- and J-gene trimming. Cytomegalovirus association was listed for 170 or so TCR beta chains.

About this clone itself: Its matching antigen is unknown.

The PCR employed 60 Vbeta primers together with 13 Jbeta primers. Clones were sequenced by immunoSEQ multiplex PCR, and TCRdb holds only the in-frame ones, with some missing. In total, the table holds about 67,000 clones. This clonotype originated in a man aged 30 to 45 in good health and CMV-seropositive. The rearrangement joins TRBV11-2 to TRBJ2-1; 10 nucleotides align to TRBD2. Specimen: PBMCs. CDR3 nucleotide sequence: TGTGCCAGCAGCCCGAGGACTAGCGGATACAATGAGCAGTTCTTC. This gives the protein CASSPRTSGYNEQFF.